This T cell receptor beta chain came from a study of T cells in Graves' hyperthyroidism and ophthalmopathy. Findings and limits, study-wide: Blood also held most thyroid clonotypes expanded beyond 0.001. Model-based prediction identified ophthalmopathy a median around 6.7 months prior to its onset.

This clonotype has a count of ten or more. The antigen is unknown. What was amplified from RNA transcripts were TCR beta CDR3 regions. During a first-round RT-PCR of the TCR CDR3, the HTBI primer set was used. Using its own MiXCR run on the multiplex PCR reads, TCRdb lists one record per CDR3 protein. Of fewer than 650,000 distinct CDR3 sequences in the sample, roughly 14% were seen once. The sequence was obtained from a woman in her thirties or forties with Graves' ophthalmopathy. Sequencing used blood.

This chain's CDR3 is CASSYDYSNQPQHF. CDR3 in DNA: TGTGCCAGCAGTTACGATTATAGCAATCAGCCCCAGCATTTT. The J gene is TRBJ1-5, the V gene TRBV6-5; D remains ambiguous. The CDR3 contains 14 residues. The germline V gene has CDR1 MNHEY and CDR2 SVGAGI. Trimming cost V 2 bases and J 0 bases, with 5 bases left between them.